This T cell receptor (beta chain) was profiled in a study of T cells in Graves' hyperthyroidism and ophthalmopathy. Diagnoses used clinical symptoms, serum thyroxine and TRAb, thyroid ultrasound and orbital computed tomography. This clonotype was detected ten times or more. Its antigen is currently unknown. Study-wide results and limits: Ophthalmopathy was distinguished from stable hyperthyroidism by 13 V-J signatures. Within blood appeared most thyroid clonotypes that had expanded above 0.001.

What was amplified from RNA transcripts were TCR beta CDR3 regions. TCR CDR3 regions were first amplified by RT-PCR with HTBI primers. One entry per CDR3 protein results from TCRdb running MiXCR on the multiplex PCR reads. Of almost 600,000 distinct CDR3 sequences listed, 46% were seen once; the top ten hold about 8%. Sequencing was performed on peripheral blood or thyroid tissue (not recorded which). This receptor was identified in a woman aged 18 to 35 with Graves' hyperthyroidism.

The CDR3 nucleotides read TGCAGTGCTGAGGGGGACGGTAACTCCTACGAGCAGTACTTC. Residues: CSAEGDGNSYEQYF. V usage is TRBV20-1 and J usage is TRBJ2-7, with TRBD1 as a possible D gene (6 bases). Germline values: CDR1 DFQATT, CDR2 SNEGSKA (reference sequence). CDR3 length equals 14 residues. V dropped 5 bases and J dropped 0 bases, with 14 bases sitting between them.